The source of this T cell receptor (beta chain) is a study of T cells in Graves' hyperthyroidism and ophthalmopathy. Study-wide points: Blood also contained most expanded thyroid clonotypes above 0.001.

A single count supports this clonotype. As yet, its antigen is unknown. From RNA transcripts, TCR beta CDR3 regions were amplified. Carried out on the TCR CDR3, a first-round RT-PCR used the HTBI primer set. TCRdb analysed the multiplex PCR reads with MiXCR anew, one entry per CDR3 protein. The table has 700,000 or so distinct CDR3 sequences, over 15% seen once. CDR3 size: 15 residues. Trimming removed 2 bases at V and 0 bases at J, with 8 bases between. From germline, CDR1 is SGHVS and CDR2 FQNEAQ. Based on clinical symptoms, serum thyroxine and TRAb, thyroid ultrasound and orbital computed tomography, diagnoses were reached.

The sample consisted of blood. The receptor was isolated from a man between 18 and 29 years old with Graves' hyperthyroidism. The chain carries TRBV7-8 and TRBJ1-3; D may be TRBD1 (6 bases). As DNA, the CDR3 is TGTGCCAGCAGCTTATGGGACAACTCTGGAAACACCATATATTTT. Translating it yields CASSLWDNSGNTIYF.